The clone carrying this T cell receptor (beta chain) has only a few counts. The antigen is undetermined. The PCR contained 60 Vbeta and 13 Jbeta primers. Method: immunoSEQ multiplex PCR; TCRdb's copy keeps in-frame clones and lacks some. Among fewer than 250,000 clones listed, about four fifths were seen once. The data belong to a study of cytomegalovirus exposure and HLA in healthy donors. The overall study: Around 80 million unique TCR sequences came from HLA-typed donors in an early release. Whole-study results and caveats: Reportedly, fewer N-insertions than the roughly 600-donor mean appeared in an Asian-associated ancestry cluster in a later analysis.

The germline V gene has CDR1 MNHNS and CDR2 SASEGT. V shed 8 bases and J shed 5 bases, with 13 bases lying between them. This CDR3 has 13 residues. V and J are TRBV6-1 and TRBJ1-3; D may be TRBD1 (5 bases). Sequencing input: PBMCs. The TCR was taken from a man aged 18 to 29 in good health and CMV-seronegative. CDR3 coding DNA: TGTGCCAGCCAAGGGGTCGACCGAAACACCATATATTTT. Amino acids: CASQGVDRNTIYF.